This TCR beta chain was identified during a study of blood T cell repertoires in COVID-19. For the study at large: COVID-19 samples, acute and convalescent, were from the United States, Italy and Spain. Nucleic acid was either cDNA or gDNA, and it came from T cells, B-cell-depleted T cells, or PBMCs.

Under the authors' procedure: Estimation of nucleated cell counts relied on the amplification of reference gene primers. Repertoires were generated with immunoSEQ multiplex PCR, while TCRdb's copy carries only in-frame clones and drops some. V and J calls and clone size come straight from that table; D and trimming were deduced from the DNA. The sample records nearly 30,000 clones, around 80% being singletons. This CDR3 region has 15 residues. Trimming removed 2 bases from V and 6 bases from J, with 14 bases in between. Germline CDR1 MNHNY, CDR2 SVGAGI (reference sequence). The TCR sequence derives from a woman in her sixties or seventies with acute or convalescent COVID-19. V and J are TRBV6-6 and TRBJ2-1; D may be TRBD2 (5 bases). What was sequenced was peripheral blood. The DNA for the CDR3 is TGTGCCAGCAGTTACCGAGGGCCCGGCGCCAATGAGCAGTTCTTC. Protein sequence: CASSYRGPGANEQFF.